The TCR beta chain described here comes from a study of T cell responses to AZD1222 COVID-19 vaccine. Findings and caveats of the study: It was only a handful of AZD1222 recipients who were seropositive at baseline. Sampled repertoires all dated from after the peak T cell response.

Repertoires were generated with immunoSEQ multiplex PCR, while TCRdb's copy carries only in-frame clones and drops some. The sample records 75,000 to 100,000 clones, 88% being singletons. This clone was counted once. Its antigen is as yet unknown. Germline V lookup: CDR1 SGDLS, CDR2 YYNGEE. J lost 3 bases, V lost 4 bases, and 5 bases had no gene match. CDR3 size: 15 residues. The V call is TRBV9, the J call TRBJ1-4; 8 nucleotides match TRBD1. Sequences were derived from peripheral blood, sampled on day 0 of AZD1222 vaccination. The TCR sequence derives from an adult in good health. CDR3: CASSIAQGANEKLFF. The CDR3 nucleotides are TGTGCCAGCAGCATAGCACAGGGGGCTAATGAAAAACTGTTTTTT.